This T cell receptor beta chain was captured by sequencing in a study of T cell responses to AZD1222 COVID-19 vaccine. Study as a whole: Doses given second, at about 4 or about 12 weeks, were pooled. Study-wide results and limits: The peak T cell response came first, and repertoires were sampled only after it. Most donors were white British, females outnumbered males, and clonal diversity was possibly underestimated.

This CDR3 is 15 amino acids long. CDR1 and CDR2 from the germline V gene are SGDLS and YYNGEE. Between the trimmed V and J ends, which lost 4 bases and 0 bases, there was a span of 13 bases. Points on this clone: Its antigen is not identified.

Generated by immunoSEQ multiplex PCR, the TCRdb table keeps only in-frame clones and is missing some. The top ten clones hold around 7% of a sample with over 100,000 clones, 94% of them seen once. This TCR was sampled from an adult in good health. The V gene is TRBV9, the J gene TRBJ1-1, with D possibly TRBD1 on 5 matching bases. Sequenced here: peripheral blood, sampled on day 0 of AZD1222 vaccination. This CDR3 reads CASSTKSGLNTEAFF. CDR3 DNA: TGTGCCAGCAGCACAAAATCAGGGTTGAACACTGAAGCTTTCTTT.